The clone carrying this T cell receptor beta chain was detected a few times. The record originates from a study of control samples from healthy donors and cancer patients. Germline CDR1 reads SGHNT; CDR2 reads YYREEE (reference sequence). Trimming removed 3 bases from V and 8 bases from J; junction bases left unmatched: 15. The CDR3 covers 16 residues. Measured with immunoSEQ multiplex PCR; TCRdb has only the in-frame clones, and not every one. This table has roughly 98,000 clones, approximately 78% appearing once. Specimen: blood. The rearrangement uses TRBV5-4 and TRBJ2-3; 7 positions agree with TRBD2. The source of this sequence is a woman aged 55-70 years in good health. The CDR3 DNA reads TGTGCCAGCAGCTCGGGTGCGGGGGTACGATCAGGTACGCAGTATTTT. Protein sequence: CASSSGAGVRSGTQYF.